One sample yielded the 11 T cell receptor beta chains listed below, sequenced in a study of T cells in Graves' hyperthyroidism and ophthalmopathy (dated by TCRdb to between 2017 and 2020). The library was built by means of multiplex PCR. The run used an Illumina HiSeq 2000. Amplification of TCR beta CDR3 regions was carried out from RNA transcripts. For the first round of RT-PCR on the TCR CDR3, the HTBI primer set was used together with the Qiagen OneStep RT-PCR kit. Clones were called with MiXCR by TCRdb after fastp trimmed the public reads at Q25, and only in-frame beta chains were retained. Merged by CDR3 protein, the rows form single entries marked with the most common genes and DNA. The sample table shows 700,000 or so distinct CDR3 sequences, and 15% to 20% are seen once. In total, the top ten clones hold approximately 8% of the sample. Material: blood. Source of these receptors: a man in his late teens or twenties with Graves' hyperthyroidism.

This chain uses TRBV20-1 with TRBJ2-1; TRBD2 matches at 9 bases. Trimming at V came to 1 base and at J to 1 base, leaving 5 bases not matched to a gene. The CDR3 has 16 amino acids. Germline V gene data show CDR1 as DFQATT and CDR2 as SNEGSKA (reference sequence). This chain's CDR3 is CSARVSGGPSYNEQFF. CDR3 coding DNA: TGCAGTGCTAGAGTAAGCGGGGGGCCTTCCTACAATGAGCAGTTCTTC.

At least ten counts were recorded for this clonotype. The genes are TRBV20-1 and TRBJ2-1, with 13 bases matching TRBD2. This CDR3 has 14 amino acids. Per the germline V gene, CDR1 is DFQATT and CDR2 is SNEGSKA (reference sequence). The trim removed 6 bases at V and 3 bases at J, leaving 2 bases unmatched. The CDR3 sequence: CSAWTSGSYNEQFF. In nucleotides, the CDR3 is TGCAGTGCGTGGACTAGCGGGAGCTACAATGAGCAGTTCTTC.

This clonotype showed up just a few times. The CDR3 nucleotides read TGTGCCTGGAGTCCCCCGAGTGGCAGGGAAACGCTCACTGAAGCTTTCTTT. Its protein is CAWSPPSGRETLTEAFF. The genes are TRBV30 and TRBJ1-1; D perhaps matches TRBD1 (5 bases). V gave up 2 bases and J gave up 4 bases, with 23 bases separating them. Germline loops: CDR1 GTSNPN, CDR2 SVGIG (reference sequence). This CDR3 comprises 17 residues.

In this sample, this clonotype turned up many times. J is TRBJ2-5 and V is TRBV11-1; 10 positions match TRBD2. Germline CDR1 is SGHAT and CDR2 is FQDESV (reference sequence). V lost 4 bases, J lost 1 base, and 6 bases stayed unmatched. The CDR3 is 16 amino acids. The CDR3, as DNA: TGTGCCAGCAGCTCAGGCGCTAGCGGGGGCCAAGAGACCCAGTACTTC. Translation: CASSSGASGGQETQYF.

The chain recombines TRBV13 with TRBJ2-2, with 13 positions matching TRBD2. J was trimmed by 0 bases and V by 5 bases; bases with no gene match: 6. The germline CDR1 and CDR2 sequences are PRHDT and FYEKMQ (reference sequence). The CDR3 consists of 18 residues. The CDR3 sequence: CASSGPGLAGPNTGELFF. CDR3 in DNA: TGTGCCAGCAGCGGACCGGGACTAGCGGGACCGAACACCGGGGAGCTGTTTTTT.

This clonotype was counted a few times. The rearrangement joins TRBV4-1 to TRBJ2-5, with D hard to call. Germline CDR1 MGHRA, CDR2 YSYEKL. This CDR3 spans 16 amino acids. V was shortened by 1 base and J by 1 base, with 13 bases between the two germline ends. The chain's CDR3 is CASSQGAWSRQETQYF. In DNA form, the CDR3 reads TGCGCCAGCAGCCAAGGAGCATGGTCCCGCCAAGAGACCCAGTACTTC.

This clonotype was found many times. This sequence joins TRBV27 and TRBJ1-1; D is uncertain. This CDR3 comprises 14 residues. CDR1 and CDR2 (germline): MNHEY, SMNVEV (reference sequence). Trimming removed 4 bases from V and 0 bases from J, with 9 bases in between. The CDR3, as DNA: TGTGCCAGCAGTTCCATACACGTGAACACTGAAGCTTTCTTT. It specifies CASSSIHVNTEAFF.

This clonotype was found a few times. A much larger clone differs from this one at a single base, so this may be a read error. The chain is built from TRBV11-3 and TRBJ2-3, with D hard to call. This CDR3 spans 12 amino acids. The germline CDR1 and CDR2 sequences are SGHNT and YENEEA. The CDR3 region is CAGSLASDTQYF. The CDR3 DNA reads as TGTGCCGGCAGCTTAGCTTCAGATACGCAGTATTTT.

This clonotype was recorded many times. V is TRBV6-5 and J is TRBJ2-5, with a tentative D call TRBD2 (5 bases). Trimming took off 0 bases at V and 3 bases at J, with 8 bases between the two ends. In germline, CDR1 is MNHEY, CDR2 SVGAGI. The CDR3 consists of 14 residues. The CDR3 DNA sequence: TGTGCCAGCAGTTACTCGGCGGGTGAAGAGACCCAGTACTTC. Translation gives CASSYSAGEETQYF.

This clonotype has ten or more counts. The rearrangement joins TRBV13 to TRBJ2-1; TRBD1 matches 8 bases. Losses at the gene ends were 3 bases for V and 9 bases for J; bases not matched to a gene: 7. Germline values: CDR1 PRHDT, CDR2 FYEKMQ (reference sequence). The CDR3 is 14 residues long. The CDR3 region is CASSFGRGLGEQFF. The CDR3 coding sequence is TGTGCCAGCAGCTTTGGCAGGGGGCTTGGTGAGCAGTTCTTC.

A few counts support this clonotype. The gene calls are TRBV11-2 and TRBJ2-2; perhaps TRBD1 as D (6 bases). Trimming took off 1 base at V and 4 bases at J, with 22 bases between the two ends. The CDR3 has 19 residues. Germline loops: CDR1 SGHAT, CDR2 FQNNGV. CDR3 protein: CASSLGRVRGQSLTGELFF. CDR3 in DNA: TGTGCCAGCAGCTTAGGACGGGTCAGGGGACAATCCCTCACCGGGGAGCTGTTTTTT.